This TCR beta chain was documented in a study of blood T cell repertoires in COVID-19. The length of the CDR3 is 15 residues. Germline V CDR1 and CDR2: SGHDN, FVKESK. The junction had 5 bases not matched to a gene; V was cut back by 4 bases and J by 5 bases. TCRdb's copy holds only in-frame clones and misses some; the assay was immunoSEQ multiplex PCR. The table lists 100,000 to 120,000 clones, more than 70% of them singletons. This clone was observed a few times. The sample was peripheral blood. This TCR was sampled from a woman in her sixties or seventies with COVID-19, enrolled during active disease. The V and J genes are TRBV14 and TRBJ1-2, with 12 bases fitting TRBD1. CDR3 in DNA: TGTGCCAGCAGCCCCGGGACAGGGGGCTTTTATGGCTACACCTTC. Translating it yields CASSPGTGGFYGYTF.